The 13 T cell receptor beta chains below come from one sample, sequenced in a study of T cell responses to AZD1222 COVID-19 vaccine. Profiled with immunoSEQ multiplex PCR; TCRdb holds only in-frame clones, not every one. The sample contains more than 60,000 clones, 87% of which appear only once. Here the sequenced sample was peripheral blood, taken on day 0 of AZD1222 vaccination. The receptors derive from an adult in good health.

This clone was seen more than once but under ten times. The chain's CDR3 is CATSDPRGLQYF. The CDR3 bases are TGTGCCACCAGTGATCCAAGGGGGCTACAGTACTTC. The V call is TRBV24-1, the J call TRBJ2-7; 7 positions match TRBD1. The ends lost 3 bases at V and 10 bases at J; junction bases unmatched: 5. The CDR3 loop spans 12 amino acids. Per germline, CDR1 KGHDR and CDR2 SFDVKD.

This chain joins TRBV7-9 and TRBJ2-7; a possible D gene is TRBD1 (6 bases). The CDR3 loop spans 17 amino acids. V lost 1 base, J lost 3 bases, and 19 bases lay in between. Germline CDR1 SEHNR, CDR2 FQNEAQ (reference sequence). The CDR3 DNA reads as TGTGCCAGCAGCTTAGAAAGAGGGTACGGGACATACTACGAGCAGTACTTC. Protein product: CASSLERGYGTYYEQYF.

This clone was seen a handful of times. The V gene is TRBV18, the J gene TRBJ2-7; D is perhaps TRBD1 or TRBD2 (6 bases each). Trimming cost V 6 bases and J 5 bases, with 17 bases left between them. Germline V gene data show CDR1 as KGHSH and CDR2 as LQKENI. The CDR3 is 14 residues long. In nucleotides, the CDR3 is TGTGCCAGCTCCCCCGAGGGGGGTAGGAACGAGCAGTACTTC. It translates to CASSPEGGRNEQYF.

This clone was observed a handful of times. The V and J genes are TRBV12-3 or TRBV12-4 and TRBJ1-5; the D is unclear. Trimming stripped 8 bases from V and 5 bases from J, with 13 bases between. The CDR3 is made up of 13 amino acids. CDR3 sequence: CASQEGRYQPQHF. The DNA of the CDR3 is TGTGCCAGCCAAGAAGGAAGGTATCAGCCCCAGCATTTT.

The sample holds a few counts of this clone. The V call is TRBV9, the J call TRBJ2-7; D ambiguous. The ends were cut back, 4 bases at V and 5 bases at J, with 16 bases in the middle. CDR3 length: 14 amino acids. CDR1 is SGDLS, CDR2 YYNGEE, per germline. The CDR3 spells CASSPSDLGNEQYF. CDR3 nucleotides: TGTGCCAGCAGCCCATCGGACCTTGGGAACGAGCAGTACTTC. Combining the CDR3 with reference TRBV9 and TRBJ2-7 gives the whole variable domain DSGVTQTPKHLITATGQRVTLRCSPRSGDLSVYWYQQSLDQGLQFLIQYYNGEERAKGNILERFSAQQFPDLHSELNLSSLELGDSALYFCASSPSDLGNEQYFGPGTRLTVT.

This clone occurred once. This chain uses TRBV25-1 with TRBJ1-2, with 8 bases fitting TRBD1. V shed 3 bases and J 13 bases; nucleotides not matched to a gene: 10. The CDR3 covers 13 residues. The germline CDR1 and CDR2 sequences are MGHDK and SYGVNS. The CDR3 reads CASSDRGQAVLTF. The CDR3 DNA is TGTGCCAGCAGTGATAGGGGACAGGCGGTTCTCACCTTC.

CDR3 DNA sequence: TGTGCCAGCAGCTTTGGTTCGGGTTCACCCCTCCACTTT. Residues: CASSFGSGSPLHF. The gene calls are TRBV5-8 and TRBJ1-6; D remains unclear. Germline V CDR1 and CDR2: SGHTS, YDEGEE. The V and J ends lost 2 bases and 9 bases respectively, with 9 bases between them. The CDR3 is 13 residues long.

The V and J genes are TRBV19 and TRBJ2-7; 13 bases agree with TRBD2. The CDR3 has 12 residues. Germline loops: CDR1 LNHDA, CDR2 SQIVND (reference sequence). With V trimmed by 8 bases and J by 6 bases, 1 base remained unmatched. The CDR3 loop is CASGTSGTEQYF. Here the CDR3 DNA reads TGTGCCAGTGGGACTAGCGGGACCGAGCAGTACTTC.

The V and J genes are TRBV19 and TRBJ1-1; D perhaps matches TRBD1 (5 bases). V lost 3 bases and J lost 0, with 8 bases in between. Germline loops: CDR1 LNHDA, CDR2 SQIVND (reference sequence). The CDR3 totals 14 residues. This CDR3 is CASSIARVNTEAFF. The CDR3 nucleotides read TGTGCCAGTAGTATTGCCAGGGTGAACACTGAAGCTTTCTTT.

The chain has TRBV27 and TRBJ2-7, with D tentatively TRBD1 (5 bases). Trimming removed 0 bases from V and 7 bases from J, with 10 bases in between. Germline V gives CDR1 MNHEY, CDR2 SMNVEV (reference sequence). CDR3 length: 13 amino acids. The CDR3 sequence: CASSLSKGLEQYF. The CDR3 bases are TGTGCCAGCAGTTTATCGAAGGGGTTGGAGCAGTACTTC.

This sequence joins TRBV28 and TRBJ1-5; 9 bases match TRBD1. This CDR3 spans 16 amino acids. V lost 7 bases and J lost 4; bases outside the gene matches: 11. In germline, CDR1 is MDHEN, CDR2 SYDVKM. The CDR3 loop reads CASTKTGGQPNQPQHF. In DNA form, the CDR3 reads TGTGCCAGCACCAAGACAGGGGGACAACCAAATCAGCCCCAGCATTTT.

CDR3 sequence (DNA): TGTGCCAGCATTGGTACCCCCCTCCCCAATGAGCAGTTCTTC. Protein sequence: CASIGTPLPNEQFF. This rearrangement joins TRBV28 to TRBJ2-1; no reliable D call. The V end was cut by 7 bases, the J end by 6 bases, with 16 bases between. The CDR3 runs 14 residues. Germline assignment: CDR1 MDHEN and CDR2 SYDVKM.

This CDR3 reads CASSQGNEQYF. The CDR3 DNA is TGCGCCAGCAGCCAAGGGAACGAGCAGTACTTC. This chain connects TRBV4-3 to TRBJ2-7, with D uncertain. From germline, CDR1 is LGHNA and CDR2 YSLEER. The CDR3 runs to 11 residues. V was cut by 1 base and J by 5 bases, with 3 bases left in between.